The present T cell receptor beta chain was sequenced within a study of Tregs in tolerant kidney transplant recipients. Sequenced by immunoSEQ multiplex PCR; TCRdb stores in-frame clones only, minus some. The sample gives 60,000 or so clones, 65% to 85% of which show up once; under 6.5% is in the top ten. The sequenced sample was CD4+ T cells from blood. The sequence was obtained from a human donor in good health.

CDR3 loop: CASSLLDSARRETQYF. In DNA form, the CDR3 reads TGTGCCAGCAGCTTACTGGACTCGGCTAGGCGGGAGACCCAGTACTTC. The chain uses TRBV11-2 and TRBJ2-5; D perhaps matches TRBD2 (5 bases). V was trimmed by 2 bases and J by 5 bases, leaving 18 bases between them. The CDR3 spans 16 residues. CDR1 and CDR2 (germline): SGHAT, FQNNGV.